This T cell receptor (beta chain) was profiled in a study of T cells in Graves' hyperthyroidism and ophthalmopathy (dated by TCRdb to the late 2010s). Looking at the study overall: Peripheral blood samples were taken at the time of initial diagnosis, prior to any treatment. Prospective prediction of ophthalmopathy was tested in an independent validation cohort consisting of 18 to 20 hyperthyroidism patients and about 17 patients who later progressed to ophthalmopathy. Following sampling, methimazole starting at 30 mg daily was given to hyperthyroidism patients, and high-dose intravenous methylprednisolone was given to ophthalmopathy patients. According to the paper, TCR Vbeta CDR3 sequencing was carried out on 135 peripheral blood samples, which came from under 50 ophthalmopathy, 70 to 80 hyperthyroidism and roughly 17 progressor patients. The 85 to 100 discovery patients were randomly split 7:3 into training and test sets. Thyroid tissue and blood T-cell repertoires from roughly six Graves' hyperthyroidism patients were also compared in the study. TCR V-J signatures able to tell the groups apart were searched for in a discovery cohort of 100 patients, of whom 43 had Graves' ophthalmopathy and about 60 had stable Graves' hyperthyroidism. Broad study findings and their caveats: Sample size was not statistically predetermined, and blinding of investigators to group allocation was not performed. A model built on a 13 V-J signature distinguished ophthalmopathy from stable hyperthyroidism, reaching 87.88% sensitivity and about 81% specificity in cross-validation and 80%/75% in testing. During validation, the model predicted progression to ophthalmopathy a median of roughly 7.1 months ahead of onset, with almost 71% sensitivity and about 75% specificity. Most expanded thyroid clonotypes (frequency above 0.001) were also found in blood, which suggests that blood repertoires may mirror thyroid immune responses.

Stable Graves' hyperthyroidism was defined as no progression to ophthalmopathy during 18 months of follow-up. Hyperthyroidism patients were newly diagnosed, had a disease duration of under 2 months, and were aged 18 to 65 years. Any patient with an uncontrolled infection, another autoimmune disease, pregnancy or lactation was excluded. Diagnoses relied on clinical symptoms, serum thyroxine and TRAb, thyroid ultrasound and orbital computed tomography. Ficoll-Paque density gradient centrifugation was used to isolate PBMCs from about 10 ml of fresh peripheral blood. Total RNA was extracted using Trizol reagent, and RNA quality was assessed on an Agilent 2100 Bioanalyzer. The TCR beta CDR3 regions were amplified from RNA transcripts. For the first round of RT-PCR on the TCR CDR3, the HTBI primer set was used together with the Qiagen OneStep RT-PCR kit. A second multiplex PCR round built the libraries, followed by size selection and purification. Libraries were sequenced paired-end with 100 bp reads on an Illumina HiSeq2000. The published analysis was carried out like this. SOAPnuke was used to process the raw data, with reads discarded if the reads contained adapters or uncalled bases, had a mean Phred below 15, or lacked an exact constant-primer or identifier match. High-quality paired reads were merged using COPE v1.2.5, and each unique nucleotide sequence was defined as a clonotype. MiTCR v1.1 was used to align clonotypes to the IMGT TRBV, TRBD and TRBJ reference segments. Analysis was restricted to V-J combinations with a frequency above 0.0001, which covered roughly 99% of repertoires. The TCS score was defined as F50 (clonal expansion) divided by E x V (chaos), with BLOSUM62-based TCRdist calculated between CDR3 peptides within each V-J. Welch's t-statistics and random forest reduced approximately 520 V-J features to around 14, which were used in a naive Bayes classifier (R e1071). The similarity between thyroid and blood repertoires was quantified using the Morisita-Horn index. The public reads were reanalyzed by TCRdb: fastp trimming at Q25, MiXCR alignment, in-frame beta chains only. Rows matching on CDR3 protein sequence are summarized as one entry with the most common DNA and genes. TCRdb's processing, not the study's, gives the V and J calls here. In this sample the table shows approximately 870,000 distinct CDR3 sequences, 35% to 45% of which occur a single time. The ten biggest clones cover around 9.3% of the sample.

V is reduced by 0 bases and J by 1 base, leaving a spacing of 10 bases between them. From the cysteine through the phenylalanine, the CDR3 covers 16 amino acids. CDR3 DNA is the only sequence kept; it has 48 bases, read in frame from the first base. Based on the germline V gene, the CDR1 and CDR2 sequences are SGHRS and YFSETQ. About this clonotype itself: The target of this receptor is not known. Per-nucleotide qualities are absent, and no much larger clonotype sits a single base away.

This clonotype was obtained from a man between 18 and 35 years old with Graves' hyperthyroidism. The sequenced sample consisted of blood. The chain couples TRBV5-1 to TRBJ2-2; perhaps TRBD2 is the D gene, with 6 bases matching. The bases read TGCGCCAGCAGCTTGGCCGCTAGCGAGAACACCGGGGAGCTGTTTTTT. It codes for CASSLAASENTGELFF. Reference TRBV5-1 and TRBJ2-2 genes cover what lies past the CDR3, so the full variable domain is KAGVTQTPRYLIKTRGQQVTLSCSPISGHRSVSWYQQTPGQGLQFLFEYFSETQRNKGNFPGRFSGRQFSNSRSEMNVSTLELGDSALYLCASSLAASENTGELFFGEGSRLTVL.